Presented here are 11 T cell receptor beta chains from one specimen sequenced in a study of molecular identifiers for immune sequencing clone quantification. TCRdb reprocessed the PCR reads via MiXCR and lists one record per CDR3 protein. The profile shows 460,000 or so distinct CDR3 sequences, around 23% of them singletons. Material: naive CD8+ T cells from blood, with Jurkat cell RNA spiked in. Subset in this sample: FACS-sorted CD8+CD4-CCR7+CD45RA+ naive T cells. All receptors come from a human donor in good health. Some libraries in this study had Jurkat cell RNA spiked in.

This clonotype was seen only a few times. V is TRBV30 and J is TRBJ2-7; 7 bases are a match to TRBD1. The germline V gene has CDR1 GTSNPN and CDR2 SVGIG (reference sequence). Losses at the gene ends were 5 bases for V and 4 bases for J; bases not matched to a gene: 8. There are 13 residues in the CDR3. The CDR3 coding sequence is TGTGCCTGGGGACAGGACGCAATGTACGAGCAGTACTTC. Translating it yields CAWGQDAMYEQYF.

With respect to this clonotype: The junction and the germline gene differ at one end; a read error may be behind it. The gene calls are TRBV6-4 and TRBJ2-6; D possibly corresponds to TRBD1 (5 bases). The CDR3 is made up of 14 amino acids. Germline V gives CDR1 MRHNA, CDR2 SNTAGT. The CDR3 sequence is CASSELAGANILTF. The CDR3, as DNA: TGTGCCAGCAGTGAGTTAGCTGGGGCCAACATCCTGACTTTC.

This clonotype was picked up many times. Written as DNA, the CDR3 is TGTGCCAGCAGCAGACAGGGGAGTACTGAAGCTTTCTTT. The encoded protein is CASSRQGSTEAFF. The rearrangement links TRBV7-9 to TRBJ1-1; 8 nucleotides match TRBD1. CDR1 is SEHNR and CDR2 is FQNEAQ in the germline V gene (reference sequence). This CDR3 contains 13 residues. J lost 5 bases, V lost 5 bases, and 4 bases had no gene match.

The chain links TRBV30 to TRBJ2-3, with no clear D. The CDR3 sequence is 14 residues long. Trimming cost V 3 bases and J 2 bases, with 12 bases left between them. Germline CDR1 GTSNPN, CDR2 SVGIG (reference sequence). As DNA, the CDR3 is TGTGCCTGGAGCTTGTCGGGCCCCACAGATACGCAGTATTTT. It yields the protein CAWSLSGPTDTQYF.

As regards this clonotype: A read error is possible here, since a much larger clone lies one base away. CDR3 amino acids: CAGGPPMTTDDGDTQYF. CDR3 nucleotide sequence: TGTGCTGGTGGTCCACCCATGACAACCGATGATGGGGATACGCAGTATTTT. The V gene is TRBV12-5, the J gene TRBJ2-3; D not certain. From germline, CDR1 is LGHNT and CDR2 FRNRAP. This CDR3 is built from 17 residues.

The J gene is TRBJ2-1, the V gene TRBV7-9, with D unclear. CDR3 length: 13 residues. The V end was cut by 1 base, the J end by 6 bases, with 7 bases between. CDR1 SEHNR and CDR2 FQNEAQ come from the germline V gene (reference sequence). The CDR3 DNA reads TGTGCCAGCAGCTTAGTACAAACCAATGAGCAGTTCTTC. It yields the protein CASSLVQTNEQFF.

The chain links TRBV6-4 to TRBJ1-1; D is unresolved. The germline gives CDR1 MRHNA, CDR2 SNTAGT. The CDR3 extends over 16 amino acids. V was shortened by 0 bases and J by 0 bases, with 11 bases between the two germline ends. The CDR3 nucleotides are TGTGCCAGCAGTGACTCCGGACCGCAATTGAACACTGAAGCTTTCTTT. Encoded protein: CASSDSGPQLNTEAFF.

Comment on this clonotype: Possible read error: a much larger clone is one base away. This chain links TRBV29-1 with TRBJ2-5, with D possibly matching TRBD1 (6 bases). Judging by the DNA end, TRBJ2-1 fits better; the J call may be wrong. This CDR3 is 11 amino acids long. CDR1 SQVTM and CDR2 ANQGSEA come from the germline V gene. The CDR3 bases are TGCAGCGCACAGGGTTCGGAGACCCAGTTCTTC. Protein product: CSAQGSETQFF.

At least ten counts were recorded for this clonotype. This sequence joins TRBV7-6 and TRBJ1-4; TRBD1 is a possible D gene (6 bases). Per germline, CDR1 SGHVS and CDR2 FNYEAQ. V gave up 5 bases and J gave up 6 bases, with 22 bases separating them. This CDR3 has 17 residues. CDR3 region: CASSPRTATTRDEKLFF. CDR3 coding DNA: TGTGCCAGCAGCCCCCGGACAGCTACTACCAGAGATGAAAAACTGTTTTTT.

This clonotype was counted a few times. Likely a read error: the CDR3 ends without its conserved phenylalanine or tryptophan. This chain links TRBV29-1 with TRBJ1-1; no clear D gene. This CDR3 has 14 residues. Germline lookup yields CDR1 SQVTM and CDR2 ANQGSEA. With 0 bases removed from V and 1 base from J, the gap between germline ends came to 9 bases. CDR3 in DNA: TGCAGCGTTGAAGAATGGGGTCCGAACACTGAAGCTTTCTCT. It is translated as CSVEEWGPNTEAFS.

The chain combines TRBV12-3 or TRBV12-4 with TRBJ1-3, with a tentative D call TRBD1 (6 bases). With 5 bases removed from V and 4 bases from J, the gap between germline ends came to 30 bases. This CDR3 contains 20 residues. The CDR3 here is CASSLGLSWSGEFSGNTIYF. In nucleotides, the CDR3 is TGTGCCAGCAGTCTTGGACTCAGCTGGTCAGGGGAGTTCTCCGGAAACACCATATATTTT.